The rows below give T cell receptor beta chains drawn from one sample of a study of OX40 agonist ivuxolimab in advanced cancers. Profiled with immunoSEQ multiplex PCR; TCRdb holds only in-frame clones, not every one. The sample carries more than 85,000 clones, around 90% recorded once. The sequenced sample was CD4+ or CD8+ T cells sorted from blood, obtained in a trial of the OX40 agonist ivuxolimab. Every receptor here comes from an adult with an advanced solid tumor such as melanoma, head and neck, liver or kidney cancer. The CDR3 runs from the conserved cysteine through the conserved F or W. Each record gives: J gene, D gene, V gene, clone size, CDR3 protein, CDR3 DNA. A D gene is named only where the DNA matches it firmly. A clone size is listed for some rows: how often the clone was seen (once, few, many), or a class if it is expanded.

TRBJ2-7 | - | TRBV6-6 | - | CASSYSDGPYEQYF | TGTGCCAGCAGTTACTCCGACGGTCCCTACGAGCAGTACTTC
TRBJ1-2 | TRBD1 | TRBV6-6 | - | CASSYSITDRDYGYTF | TGTGCCAGCAGTTACTCGATCACCGACAGGGACTATGGCTACACCTTC
TRBJ2-3 | - | TRBV7-9 | - | CASRQGDTQYF | TGTGCCAGCAGGCAAGGAGATACGCAGTATTTT
TRBJ2-2 | - | TRBV5-4 | - | CASSRGADTGELFF | TGTGCCAGCAGCCGGGGGGCGGACACCGGGGAGCTGTTTTTT
TRBJ2-7 | TRBD1 | TRBV5-1 | - | CASSLKTGESYEQYF | TGCGCCAGCAGCCTCAAGACAGGGGAATCCTACGAGCAGTACTTC
TRBJ1-3 | - | TRBV18 | - | CASSPGSGNTIYF | TGTGCCAGCTCACCAGGGAGTGGAAACACCATATATTTT
TRBJ2-7 | - | TRBV5-1 | few | CASRYLGYEQYF | TGCGCCAGCAGATACCTGGGCTACGAGCAGTACTTC
TRBJ2-5 | - | TRBV19 | - | CASSDWTGAGGETQYF | TGTGCCAGTAGTGATTGGACAGGGGCGGGGGGAGAGACCCAGTACTTC
TRBJ2-3 | - | TRBV5-6 | - | CASGDSTDTQYF | TGTGCCAGTGGGGACAGCACAGATACGCAGTATTTT
TRBJ2-7 | - | TRBV6-6 | once | CASSNGVGYEQYF | TGTGCCAGCAGTAACGGGGTGGGGTACGAGCAGTACTTC
TRBJ1-1 | - | TRBV5-1 | - | CASSFTGPPNTEAFF | TGCGCCAGCAGCTTCACAGGGCCACCGAACACTGAAGCTTTCTTT
TRBJ2-1 | - | TRBV19 | - | CASSTQGGVYNEQFF | TGTGCCAGTAGTACCCAGGGGGGGGTTTACAATGAGCAGTTCTTC
TRBJ1-5 | TRBD1 | TRBV7-2 | - | CASSARQGGKPQHF | TGTGCCAGCAGCGCCCGACAGGGGGGCAAGCCCCAGCATTTT
TRBJ1-4 | - | TRBV6-1 | - | CASSRSSEKLFF | TGTGCCAGCAGTCGATCGAGTGAAAAACTGTTTTTT
TRBJ2-7 | - | TRBV6-5 | - | CASSPYRDIPRQYF | TGTGCCAGCAGTCCTTACCGGGATATCCCACGGCAGTACTTC
TRBJ2-7 | TRBD1 | TRBV7-2 | - | CASSTRTGGLMDEQYF | TGTGCCAGCAGCACGCGGACAGGGGGCCTCATGGACGAGCAGTACTTC
TRBJ2-5 | - | TRBV9 | - | CASSPVSSVQETQYF | TGTGCCAGCAGCCCCGTTTCGTCAGTCCAAGAGACCCAGTACTTC
TRBJ1-2 | - | TRBV6-4 | - | CASSQGLTLGGYTF | TGTGCCAGCAGCCAGGGACTTACCCTAGGCGGCTACACCTTC
TRBJ2-1 | - | TRBV7-8 | few | CASSSRPGPYNEQFF | TGTGCCAGCAGCTCCCGCCCAGGACCCTACAATGAGCAGTTCTTC
TRBJ1-5 | TRBD1 | TRBV5-1 | - | CASSSSGTGVEPQHF | TGCGCCAGCAGCTCCTCCGGGACAGGGGTTGAGCCCCAGCATTTT
TRBJ2-3 | TRBD1 | TRBV5-3 | - | CARSALQGANTDTQYF | TGTGCCAGAAGCGCCCTCCAGGGGGCAAACACAGATACGCAGTATTTT
TRBJ2-1 | - | TRBV6-8 | - | CAGRGPSYNEQFF | TGTGCTGGGCGGGGGCCCTCCTACAATGAGCAGTTCTTC
TRBJ2-2 | - | TRBV6-1 | once | CASTLGRMNTGELFF | TGTGCCAGCACCTTGGGACGGATGAACACCGGGGAGCTGTTTTTT